The 9 T cell receptor beta chains below were found in one sample sequenced in a study of blood T cell repertoires in COVID-19. Clones were read by immunoSEQ multiplex PCR, and TCRdb kept only the in-frame ones, dropping some. Of 45,000 to 55,000 clones listed, about 90% are singletons. Sequences were obtained from peripheral blood. All receptors derive from a man aged 80 or over with acute or convalescent COVID-19.

This chain joins TRBV24-1 and TRBJ2-1; tentatively, D is TRBD1 (6 bases). Germline V lookup: CDR1 KGHDR, CDR2 SFDVKD. The CDR3 totals 16 residues. Trimming shortened V by 4 bases and J by 0 bases, and 12 bases separated the two germline ends. CDR3 in DNA: TGTGCCACCAGTGACGGGACACGGAGCTCCTACAATGAGCAGTTCTTC. This translates into CATSDGTRSSYNEQFF.

V usage is TRBV3-1 (or the pseudogene TRBV3-2) and J usage is TRBJ1-1; D is uncertain. The length of the CDR3 is 15 residues. The germline gives CDR1 LGHDT, CDR2 YNNKEL (reference sequence). V was trimmed by 0 bases and J by 6 bases, leaving 14 bases between them. CDR3 nucleotide sequence: TGTGCCAGCAGCCAAGACTCGGGGTATTGGGCTGAAGCTTTCTTT. Its protein is CASSQDSGYWAEAFF.

The chain employs TRBV11-2 and TRBJ1-2; unclear D gene. V shed 0 bases and J shed 7 bases, with 9 bases lying between them. The CDR3 loop spans 13 amino acids. From germline, CDR1 is SGHAT and CDR2 FQNNGV. The chain's CDR3 is CASSLERGSGYTF. The DNA of the CDR3 is TGTGCCAGCAGCTTAGAGCGGGGTTCTGGCTACACCTTC.

This clone was counted a single time. V gene TRBV2 combines with J gene TRBJ1-2; 7 bases line up with TRBD1. CDR1 SNHLY and CDR2 FYNNEI come from the germline V gene. With V trimmed by 1 base and J by 8 bases, 16 bases remained unmatched. The CDR3 is 17 amino acids. CDR3 sequence reads: CASSEDVRGQWGRGYTF. CDR3 coding DNA: TGTGCCAGCAGTGAAGACGTCAGGGGACAGTGGGGGCGAGGCTACACCTTC.

This chain connects TRBV2 to TRBJ2-7, with 9 positions matching TRBD1. Losses at the gene ends were 11 bases for V and 0 bases for J; bases not matched to a gene: 2. Germline V gene lookup returns CDR1 SNHLY and CDR2 FYNNEI. CDR3 size: 12 residues. In DNA form, the CDR3 reads TGTGCCGGACAGGGGAACTCCTACGAGCAGTACTTC. Translated, it gives CAGQGNSYEQYF.

The chain combines TRBV23-1 with TRBJ1-4; D is undetermined. TRBV23-1 is filed as an ORF, its function uncertain. CDR3 size: 18 residues. The V gene lost 8 bases and the J gene lost 0 bases, with 22 bases spanning the gap. The CDR3, as DNA: TGCGCCAGCCACGGTGTGAGAACAGAAACTGCAACTAATGAAAAACTGTTTTTT. This sequence encodes CASHGVRTETATNEKLFF.

A word on this clone: The germline gene is not matched at one end of the junction; a read error may be the cause. The chain uses TRBV19 and TRBJ1-1; 7 bases line up with TRBD1. CDR1 and CDR2 from the germline V gene are LNHDA and SQIVND (reference sequence). The CDR3 consists of 15 residues. CDR3 bases: TGTGCCAGTAGTAGCTGGGACAGACTGAATACTGAAGCTTTCTTT. Protein product: CASSSWDRLNTEAFF. The full variable domain, in which reference TRBV19 and TRBJ1-1 provide the parts outside the CDR3, is DGGITQSPKYLFRKEGQNVTLSCEQNLNHDAMYWYRQDPGQGLRLIYYSQIVNDFQKGDIAEGYSVSREKKESFPLTVTSAQKNPTAFYLCASSSWDRLNTEAFFGQGTRLTVV.

The rearrangement uses TRBV5-6 and TRBJ2-5; D is perhaps TRBD2 (5 bases). V gave up 4 bases and J gave up 2 bases, with 15 bases separating them. Germline V gene lookup returns CDR1 SGHDT and CDR2 YYEEEE. This CDR3 has 15 amino acids. CDR3 sequence: CASSLGLSRQETQYF. The CDR3 nucleotides read TGTGCCAGCAGCCTAGGACTTTCGCGGCAAGAGACCCAGTACTTC.

This clone was seen only once. J is TRBJ2-5 and V is TRBV3-1 (or the pseudogene TRBV3-2); TRBD2 matches at 16 bases. Germline V gene sequence: CDR1 LGHDT, CDR2 YNNKEL (reference sequence). CDR3 length equals 20 residues. V trimming: 4 bases; J trimming: 4 bases; junction bases outside the gene matches: 15. CDR3 sequence (DNA): TGTGCCAGCAGCCGATCCGGGACTAGCGGGGGGGCGAAAGTACTAGAGACCCAGTACTTC. It codes for CASSRSGTSGGAKVLETQYF.